This T cell receptor beta chain was profiled in a study of T cells in Graves' hyperthyroidism and ophthalmopathy. This clonotype was counted a few times. RNA transcripts provided the source from which TCR beta CDR3 regions were amplified. With the HTBI primer set, the TCR CDR3 went through a first round of RT-PCR. TCRdb recomputed calls from the multiplex PCR reads with MiXCR, one row per CDR3 protein. Among 300,000 or so distinct CDR3 sequences listed, approximately 16% were seen once. The source is a man younger than 40 with Graves' hyperthyroidism. What was sequenced was blood.

The CDR3 reads CASMTGSIQYF. CDR3 sequence (DNA): TGTGCCAGTATGACAGGGAGCATTCAGTACTTC. The chain recombines TRBV2 with TRBJ2-4; 7 bases align to TRBD1. Germline CDR1 and CDR2: SNHLY and FYNNEI. The CDR3 consists of 11 residues. V trimming: 9 bases; J trimming: 9 bases; junction bases outside the gene matches: 5.